This TCR beta chain emerged from a study of T cell repertoires in cytomegalovirus infection. TCRdb itself ran the reads through MiXCR, one entry per CDR3 protein. The data hold fewer than 350,000 distinct CDR3 sequences, with 17% observed a single time. A word on this clonotype: Its antigen is as yet unknown. A much more abundant neighbour one base away suggests this may be a read error.

This CDR3 spans 13 amino acids. From germline, CDR1 is SEHNR and CDR2 FQNEAQ (reference sequence). The study's findings and limits: Cumulated frequencies of public TCR beta families served to identify carriers of CMV plus the relevant HLA.

The sequence was obtained from a human donor in good health (CMV status not recorded). Some clones in this sample may be carry-over from other donors' samples. The chain employs TRBV7-9 and TRBJ2-1; the D gene is possibly TRBD1 (5 bases). The DNA end is a closer match to TRBJ2-7, so the J assignment may be wrong. Sequencing was done on a sample of PBMCs. The DNA of the CDR3 is TGTGCCAGCAGCTTAGCCAGGGTGAGTGAGCAGTACTTC. This sequence encodes CASSLARVSEQYF.